The rows below give T cell receptor beta chains drawn from one sample of a study of T cells after posttransplantation cyclophosphamide. TCRdb's copy holds only in-frame clones and misses some; the assay was immunoSEQ multiplex PCR. The sample lists around 66,000 clones; roughly 93% were seen once. Sequencing was carried out using PBMCs. Receptors were obtained from a woman aged 30 to 39 in good health and a related stem cell transplant donor. Both conserved end residues are part of each CDR3. A D gene is named only where the DNA matches it firmly.

>TRBD1|TRBJ1-1|TRBV28
CASSELPGGLNTEAFF
>NA|TRBJ2-1|TRBV27
CASSSEQVSSYNEQFF
>TRBD1|TRBJ1-2|TRBV29-1
CSVESPGGFGYTF
>NA|TRBJ2-3|TRBV5-1
CASSFRYTETTDTQYF
>NA|TRBJ2-2|TRBV5-4
CASSPDGPTGELFF
>NA|TRBJ1-1|TRBV10-2
CASSAFAGGDTEAFF
>NA|TRBJ2-5|TRBV5-1
CASSPPGAQGETQYF
>NA|TRBJ1-5|TRBV6-4
CASSDTKLRRSPNQPQHF
>NA|TRBJ2-2|TRBV10-3
CAISDNAGGGNTGELFF
>NA|TRBJ1-1|TRBV12-5
CASGLYGTGVMNTEAFF
>NA|TRBJ2-5|TRBV11-2
CASSLAQTETQYF
>TRBD1|TRBJ1-2|TRBV19
CASSPTGVRYGYTF
>TRBD2|TRBJ2-5|TRBV2
CASSTSGGAETQYF
>NA|TRBJ2-1|TRBV21-1
CASTLAGDVNEQFF
>TRBD2|TRBJ2-3|TRBV19
CASSIGRGGSDTQYF
>NA|TRBJ2-3|TRBV29-1
CSVEGGPGTDTQYF
>NA|TRBJ2-3|TRBV30
CAWSVLGQPTDTQYF